Sequencing of this T cell receptor (beta chain) was carried out in a study of cytomegalovirus exposure and HLA in healthy donors. Study results and caveats: The finding came from a later analysis; first-cohort TCR clusters tended to co-occur in the approximately 120 validation repertoires.

With respect to this clone: Its antigen is undetermined. Its ends do not fully match the called genes, so a read error is possible.

Profiling relied on immunoSEQ multiplex PCR, and the TCRdb table lists in-frame clones only, not all of them. The sample shows 150,000 to 200,000 clones, roughly 83% of them seen only once. CDR3 length: 19 residues. The germline V gene encodes CDR1 SEHNR and CDR2 FQNEAQ (reference sequence). Sample: PBMCs. The rearrangement links TRBV7-9 to TRBJ2-5; no reliable D call. The origin of this receptor is a woman aged 18 to 35 in good health and CMV-seronegative. The CDR3: CASSSHGNRYSGAQGTQYF. CDR3 DNA sequence: TGTGCCAGCAGCTCCCACGGCAACAGATATTCCGGCGCCCAAGGGACCCAGTACTTC.